A selection of T cell receptor beta chains follows, all from one sample in a study of T-cell memory formation after mild COVID-19. MiXCR, run by TCRdb on the 5' RACE reads, gives a single entry per CDR3 protein. The sample lists hundreds of thousands of distinct CDR3 sequences; about 20% were seen once. Sequences were obtained from PBMCs or a T cell subset sorted from them (not recorded which). These receptors were taken from an adult woman who had mild COVID-19 (a few samples of this study predate the infection). Cell type and time point are not known. The CDR3 runs from the conserved cysteine through the conserved F or W. D genes are given only for firm matches. The listing skips clone size in some rows; elsewhere it reads once, few, many or a size class.

TRBV12-3/TRBV12-4	TRBJ2-2	NA	NA	TGTGCCAGCAGTTTTGAGGGGCCCGGGGAGCTGTTTTTT	CASSFEGPGELFF
TRBV10-3	TRBJ2-7	NA	TRBD2	TGTGCCATCAGCGGATCGCTGCTGGGGACTAGCGGGAGGGAAACCTACGAGCAGTACTTC	CAISGSLLGTSGRETYEQYF
TRBV29-1	TRBJ2-2	NA	TRBD1	TGCAGCGTCTCTTCCGGGACAGGGGGCACCGGGGAGCTGTTTTTT	CSVSSGTGGTGELFF
TRBV20-1	TRBJ1-2	NA	TRBD1	TGCAGTGCTAGACGGACAGGGGTCCCTAACTATGGCTACACCTTC	CSARRTGVPNYGYTF
TRBV9	TRBJ2-7	NA	NA	TGTGCCAGCAGCGTCGCAGGGTCGGAGCAGTACTTC	CASSVAGSEQYF
TRBV29-1	TRBJ1-1	few	NA	TGCAGCGTTGTCAGGGAAAGAACTTTCTTT	CSVVRERTFF
TRBV7-3	TRBJ2-7	few	NA	TGTGCCAGCAGCCCGAACGGGGGCAGCGGGTACGAGCAGTACTTC	CASSPNGGSGYEQYF
TRBV11-2	TRBJ2-3	few	NA	TGTGCCAGCAGCAGATCGGGACTGATCACAGATACGCAGTATTTT	CASSRSGLITDTQYF
TRBV5-1	TRBJ2-3	few	TRBD1	TGCGCCAGCAGTTTCGACGGACAGGGGGCAACAGATACGCAGTATTTT	CASSFDGQGATDTQYF
TRBV4-2	TRBJ2-7	NA	NA	TGTGCCAGCAGCCAAGACCACGACGAGCAGTACTTC	CASSQDHDEQYF
TRBV12-3/TRBV12-4	TRBJ2-7	NA	TRBD1	TGTGCCAGCAGTTTGGGGGACAGGTCAGACTCCTACGAGCAGTACTTC	CASSLGDRSDSYEQYF
TRBV20-1	TRBJ2-7	few	NA	TGCAGTGCTAGAGATCAGAAGAGGCTCGGGTACGAGCAGTACTTC	CSARDQKRLGYEQYF
TRBV6-5	TRBJ1-2	few	TRBD1	TGTGCCAGCAGAACCATCGTTCCTATGAAGGGGGCCTCCTATGGCTACACCTTC	CASRTIVPMKGASYGYTF
TRBV10-3	TRBJ2-7	NA	TRBD1	TGTGCCATCAGTGATTCGGACAGGCGGCCCTACGAGCAGTACTTC	CAISDSDRRPYEQYF
TRBV9	TRBJ1-4	few	NA	TGTGCCAGCAGCGTAGCTGCGGGGGATGAAAAACTGTTTTTT	CASSVAAGDEKLFF
TRBV7-2	TRBJ1-1	few	NA	TGTGCCAGCAGCTCTCTTGGGGGGAGGTACACTGAAGCTTTCTTT	CASSSLGGRYTEAFF
TRBV10-3	TRBJ2-1	many	TRBD2	TGTGCCATCAGACTAGCGGGAGAGCAGTTCTTC	CAIRLAGEQFF
TRBV7-2	TRBJ2-2	few	NA	TGTGCCAGCAGCCCGGGACACAAGATGAACACCGGGGAGCTGTTTTTT	CASSPGHKMNTGELFF
TRBV2	TRBJ1-1	NA	NA	TGTGCCAGCAGTGCTGAAGCTTTCTTT	CASSAEAFF
TRBV15	TRBJ2-3	few	TRBD2	TGTGCCACCAGCAGAGGACTAGCGGGAGGTGAGGGTACGCAGTATTTT	CATSRGLAGGEGTQYF
TRBV7-9	TRBJ1-1	NA	TRBD1	TGTGCCAGCAGCTTCATGGGACAGGGACCTTCCGCTTTCTTT	CASSFMGQGPSAFF
TRBV12-3/TRBV12-4	TRBJ2-1	NA	NA	NA	CASSSSSGGGYNEQFF